These T cell receptor beta chains were read from a single sample in a study of blood T cell repertoires in COVID-19. Produced via immunoSEQ multiplex PCR; TCRdb's table is partial and in-frame only. Of about 250,000 clones listed, 65% to 90% are singletons. The sequenced sample was peripheral blood. The receptors here all came from a middle-aged man with active or convalescent COVID-19. Both conserved end residues are part of each CDR3. A D gene is named only where the DNA matches it firmly. The size entry is marked missing in some rows and otherwise reads once, few, many or a size class.

CASSLHYNSPLHF	TGTGCCAGCAGTTTACACTATAATTCACCCCTCCACTTT	NA	TRBV12-3/TRBV12-4	TRBJ1-6	NA
CASRRRTGGEETQYF	TGTGCCAGCAGACGTCGGACAGGGGGGGAGGAGACCCAGTACTTC	NA	TRBV6-5	TRBJ2-5	TRBD1
CASSPEVTGIDGYTF	TGCGCCAGCAGCCCAGAAGTCACAGGGATCGATGGCTACACCTTC	few	TRBV4-1	TRBJ1-2	NA
CAIGLPLTGEQYF	TGTGCCATCGGTCTCCCCCTGACGGGCGAGCAGTACTTC	NA	TRBV10-3	TRBJ2-7	NA
CASSFDRNGEQFF	TGCGCCAGCAGCTTTGATAGAAACGGTGAGCAGTTCTTC	NA	TRBV5-1	TRBJ2-1	NA
CASSPLGTSNNEQFF	TGTGCCAGCAGCCCCCTTGGGACTAGCAACAATGAGCAGTTCTTC	NA	TRBV7-3	TRBJ2-1	TRBD2
CASSARKPGLAGDEQFF	TGCGCCAGCAGCGCGCGTAAACCGGGACTAGCCGGGGATGAGCAGTTCTTC	NA	TRBV5-1	TRBJ2-1	TRBD2
CASSLGLAVGSRDNEQFF	TGTGCCAGCAGCCTGGGACTAGCGGTTGGATCCCGCGACAATGAGCAGTTCTTC	once	TRBV14	TRBJ2-1	TRBD2
CASSRTEGNTIYF	TGTGCCAGCAGTAGGACAGAAGGAAACACCATATATTTT	NA	TRBV6-5	TRBJ1-3	NA
CASSNGQVGETQYF	TGTGCCAGCAGTAACGGACAGGTCGGGGAGACCCAGTACTTC	NA	TRBV9	TRBJ2-5	TRBD1
CASSSTGMGVQAEAFF	TGTGCCAGCAGTTCCACAGGGATGGGTGTTCAAGCTGAAGCTTTCTTT	NA	TRBV28	TRBJ1-1	NA
CASSTGAKNIQYF	TGTGCCAGCTCTACAGGGGCCAAAAACATTCAGTACTTC	NA	TRBV3-1/TRBV3-2	TRBJ2-4	NA
CASSQESGWDNEQFF	TGTGCCAGCAGCCAAGAGAGCGGGTGGGACAATGAGCAGTTCTTC	NA	TRBV4-2	TRBJ2-1	NA
CASSQEAGQRSSPLHF	TGCGCCAGCAGCCAAGAGGCGGGGCAAAGGAGTTCACCCCTCCACTTT	NA	TRBV4-1	TRBJ1-6	NA
CAWGAGTVSGNTIYF	TGTGCCTGGGGCGCCGGGACAGTCTCTGGAAACACCATATATTTT	NA	TRBV30	TRBJ1-3	TRBD1
CASSTLPGFGAFF	TGCGCCAGCAGCACCCTCCCAGGGTTTGGGGCTTTCTTT	NA	TRBV5-1	TRBJ1-1	NA
CASSESGRNGGEQFF	TGCGCCAGCAGTGAGTCGGGGCGTAACGGGGGTGAGCAGTTCTTC	NA	TRBV10-2	TRBJ2-1	NA
CASSQDEVSGLYNEQFF	TGCGCCAGCAGCCAAGATGAGGTTAGCGGCCTCTACAATGAGCAGTTCTTC	NA	TRBV4-1	TRBJ2-1	NA
CASSLGLAGGPSIYEQYF	TGTGCCAGCAGCTTGGGACTAGCGGGAGGGCCTAGTATCTACGAGCAGTACTTC	NA	TRBV7-9	TRBJ2-7	TRBD2
CASSLDKVQFF	TGTGCCAGCAGCTTGGACAAGGTGCAGTTCTTC	NA	TRBV7-9	TRBJ2-1	NA
CASSLLAGSEQFF	TGTGCCAGCAGCTTATTAGCGGGGTCTGAGCAGTTCTTC	few	TRBV7-3	TRBJ2-1	TRBD2
CASSLVPSGAYNEQFF	TGTGCCAGCAGCTTAGTTCCTAGCGGGGCCTACAATGAGCAGTTCTTC	NA	TRBV7-8	TRBJ2-1	TRBD2
CASSGRISSYNEQFF	TGTGCCAGCAGCGGCAGGATAAGCTCCTACAATGAGCAGTTCTTC	NA	TRBV11-1	TRBJ2-1	NA
CSVRLIEGYTF	TGCAGCGTCCGACTGATTGAGGGCTACACCTTC	NA	TRBV29-1	TRBJ1-2	NA
CASRPTLGQGGTEAFF	TGTGCCAGCAGACCTACCCTCGGACAGGGGGGTACTGAAGCTTTCTTT	NA	TRBV25-1	TRBJ1-1	TRBD1
CGAGDTDTQYF	TGCGGAGCAGGGGACACAGATACGCAGTATTTT	NA	TRBV28	TRBJ2-3	NA
CASSQGTGGIQETQYF	TGCGCCAGCAGCCAAGGGACAGGGGGAATACAAGAGACCCAGTACTTC	NA	TRBV4-1	TRBJ2-5	TRBD1
CASSPPLFDYGYTF	TGTGCCAGCTCACCACCGTTATTCGACTATGGCTACACCTTC	NA	TRBV18	TRBJ1-2	NA
CASSGNRGQGTEAFF	TGTGCCAGCTCGGGTAACAGGGGGCAAGGCACTGAAGCTTTCTTT	NA	TRBV18	TRBJ1-1	TRBD1